The source of this T cell receptor beta chain is a study of spatial heterogeneity in lung cancer (dated 2019 in TCRdb). Concerning the study at large: More beta-chain than alpha-chain transcripts were consistently detected, likely reflecting higher beta-chain transcript abundance. The study quantitatively compared TCR alpha and beta repertoires across multiple tumor regions, matched nontumor lung and blood in non-small cell lung cancer. Both alpha and beta chains were TCR-sequenced in samples taken at surgery, namely 220 tumor regions, fewer than 85 matched nontumor lung samples and 56 PBMC samples. The study linked features of the TCR repertoire to counts of nonsynonymous mutations, which were determined by whole-exome sequencing of tumor tissue. A strong correlation was found between TCR transcript counts in tumor regions and a T cell transcriptional module score from matched bulk RNA-seq. In the raw uncorrected reads, each unique combination of TCR and UMI appeared more than ten times on average.

This clonotype was observed a few times. Which antigen it targets is not known. Per-base qualities were not stored, and no clone one base away is much larger. Results the study describes overall, beyond this receptor: The number of expanded intratumoral alpha and beta TCRs correlated with the tumor nonsynonymous mutation count. Counts of ubiquitous and regional expanded TCRs were found to correlate with counts of ubiquitous and regional nonsynonymous mutations, respectively. TCR-seq coverage of tumor T cells was estimated to be only roughly 7.3% for alpha chains and 13% to 15% for beta chains. Additional single-cell paired TCR alpha and beta sequencing was considered necessary to confirm, at a functional level, the hypothesis that regional TCRs recognize regional mutations.

For CDR1 and CDR2, the germline V gene (reference sequence) lists LNHDA and SQIVND. V ends up 4 bases short and J 1 base short, with an unmatched junction base count of 1. The CDR3 numbers 14 residues from cysteine through phenylalanine. CDR3 DNA is the only sequence kept; it has 42 bases, read in frame from the first base. The sample's time point label is to be understood as: sample taken at primary tumor resection. The donors were about 71 patients from the lung TRACERx cohort who had early-stage, untreated non-small cell lung cancer. Without any cell sorting, TCR sequencing was performed on whole RNA extracted either from tumor and nontumor lung tissue or from cryopreserved PBMC samples. Only patients for whom sufficient RNA was available from at least two tumor regions were selected for TCR sequencing. Before selection, tumor and adjacent nontumor lung specimens were reviewed by a lung pathologist.

The library was made by 5' RACE. The run used a NextSeq 500. In the TCR library protocol, a unique molecular identifier was attached to each TCR cDNA molecule so that PCR and sequencing errors could be corrected. Processing in the source paper ran as follows. TCR identification, UMI-based error correction and CDR3 extraction were all carried out with Decombinator tools. TCRs above a frequency of 2 per 1,000, corresponding to the top 1% of the tumor frequency distribution, were defined as expanded. Expanded tumor TCRs statistically deemed absent (corrected P<0.05) from at least one tumor region were classed as regional, and all other expanded tumor TCRs were classed as ubiquitous. Each repertoire was subsampled 100 times to 5,000 TCRs, after which Renyi diversity was computed with the R vegan package. CDR3 similarity networks were constructed using string-kernel similarity of amino acid triplets, with links drawn between CDR3s whose pairwise similarity was above 0.82. Using fastp at Q25 and MiXCR, TCRdb reprocessed the public reads and kept productive beta chains. Each record represents a unique CDR3 protein, reported with the most common genes and DNA among its rows. V and J calls and clone size were set by TCRdb, not the authors. The sample table shows 25,000 to 30,000 distinct CDR3 sequences, and about 7% are seen once. The top ten clonotypes cover around 25% of the sample.

This chain joins TRBV19 to TRBJ1-2; 9 bases in between match TRBD1. The sequence came from a male donor with early-stage non-small cell lung cancer. The sample consisted of lung tumor tissue, taken at surgery. The bases are TGTGCCAGTAGTACGGGACAGGGTAACTATGGCTACACCTTC. Its protein is CASSTGQGNYGYTF.